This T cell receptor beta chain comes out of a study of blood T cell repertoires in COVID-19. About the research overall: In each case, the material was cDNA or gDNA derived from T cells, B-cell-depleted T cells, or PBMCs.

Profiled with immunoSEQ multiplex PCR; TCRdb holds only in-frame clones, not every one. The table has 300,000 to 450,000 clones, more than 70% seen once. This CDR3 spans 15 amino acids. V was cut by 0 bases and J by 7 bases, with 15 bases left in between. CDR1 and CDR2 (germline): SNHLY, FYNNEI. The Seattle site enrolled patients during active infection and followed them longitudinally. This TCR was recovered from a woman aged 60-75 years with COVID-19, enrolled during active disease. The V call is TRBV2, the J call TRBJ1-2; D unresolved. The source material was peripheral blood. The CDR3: CASSEALTRDSGYTF. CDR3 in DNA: TGTGCCAGCAGTGAAGCGCTTACACGGGATAGTGGCTACACCTTC.